The rows below give T cell receptor beta chains drawn from one sample of a study of blood T cell repertoires in COVID-19. Libraries were prepared by immunoSEQ multiplex PCR; TCRdb keeps only in-frame clonotypes and omits some of them. Of about 350,000 clones in the sample, roughly 90% were seen once. Sequencing was carried out using PBMCs or T cells enriched from blood (not recorded which). The receptors derive from a woman in her 30s who had been exposed to COVID-19. Both conserved end residues are part of each CDR3. The D gene is left open where the match is weak. Rows give clone size only sometimes, using once, few, many, or a class for an expanded clone.

TRBJ2-1	TRBD2	NA	TRBV5-1	CASSLGLAGNNEQFF	TGCGCCAGCAGCTTGGGACTAGCGGGAAACAATGAGCAGTTCTTC
TRBJ2-1	NA	NA	TRBV11-2	CASSQLGSHNEQFF	TGTGCCAGCAGCCAGTTGGGGAGCCACAATGAGCAGTTCTTC
TRBJ1-3	NA	NA	TRBV18	CASSPSTGSGNTIYF	TGTGCCAGCTCACCATCTACGGGCTCTGGAAACACCATATATTTT
TRBJ2-7	NA	NA	TRBV27	CASSYLASRNYEQYF	TGTGCCAGCAGTTACCTAGCGTCCCGCAACTACGAGCAGTACTTC
TRBJ2-5	TRBD2	once	TRBV10-2	CASRTSGSTETQYF	TGCGCCAGCAGGACTAGCGGGAGCACAGAGACCCAGTACTTC
TRBJ1-5	TRBD1	NA	TRBV13	CASSAGQGYQPQHF	TGTGCCAGCAGCGCAGGACAGGGTTATCAGCCCCAGCATTTT
TRBJ2-3	NA	NA	TRBV28	CASSFSSSTDTQYF	TGTGCCAGCAGTTTTTCCTCTAGCACAGATACGCAGTATTTT
TRBJ2-1	NA	NA	TRBV14	CASSQGYGREQFF	TGTGCCAGCAGCCAAGGGTATGGCCGTGAGCAGTTCTTC
TRBJ1-1	NA	NA	TRBV2	CASSEAYDKTGIEAFF	TGTGCCAGCAGTGAAGCCTACGATAAAACAGGGATTGAAGCTTTCTTT
TRBJ1-5	TRBD1	NA	TRBV18	CASSPGQGTYSNQPQHF	TGTGCCAGCTCACCGGGACAGGGGACTTATAGCAATCAGCCCCAGCATTTT
TRBJ2-1	NA	NA	TRBV12-3/TRBV12-4	CASSLGTDEQFF	TGTGCCAGCAGTTTAGGAACTGATGAGCAGTTCTTC
TRBJ2-2	TRBD2	NA	TRBV10-3	CAIWMGGADTGELFF	TGTGCCATCTGGATGGGAGGGGCGGACACCGGGGAGCTGTTTTTT
TRBJ1-2	TRBD1	NA	TRBV19	CASSWDRGHYGYTF	TGTGCCAGTAGCTGGGACAGGGGGCATTATGGCTACACCTTC
TRBJ1-4	TRBD1	few	TRBV3-1/TRBV3-2	CASSPNPGQAGEKLFF	TGTGCCAGCAGCCCGAATCCGGGACAGGCCGGTGAAAAACTGTTTTTT
TRBJ2-4	TRBD1	NA	TRBV7-2	CASSLGGTGIKNIQYF	TGTGCCAGCAGCTTAGGCGGGACAGGGATCAAAAACATTCAGTACTTC
TRBJ1-4	NA	NA	TRBV3-1/TRBV3-2	CASSQDARTATNEKLFF	TGTGCCAGCAGCCAAGACGCGCGGACAGCAACTAATGAAAAACTGTTTTTT
TRBJ1-6	NA	NA	TRBV18	CASSPNSHSPLHF	TGTGCCAGCTCACCAAACTCCCATTCACCCCTCCACTTT
TRBJ2-5	TRBD2	once	TRBV10-3	CAIRGTSGRSQETQYF	TGTGCCATCAGAGGGACTAGCGGGAGGTCCCAAGAGACCCAGTACTTC
TRBJ1-4	NA	NA	TRBV19	CASSSISGRTNEKLFF	TGTGCCAGTAGTAGTATATCGGGTCGAACTAATGAAAAACTGTTTTTT
TRBJ1-2	NA	NA	TRBV7-8	CASSLGRGEHYGYTF	TGTGCCAGCAGCTTAGGACGCGGGGAACACTATGGCTACACCTTC
TRBJ2-7	TRBD2	once	TRBV28	CASSFSSGSSYEQYF	TGTGCCAGCAGTTTCTCAAGCGGGAGCTCCTACGAGCAGTACTTC
TRBJ1-4	NA	NA	TRBV28	CASREDTGPRVEKLFF	TGTGCCAGCAGGGAGGATACCGGGCCCCGAGTTGAAAAACTGTTTTTT
TRBJ2-3	TRBD1	NA	TRBV24-1	CATSDRDSPHTDTQYF	TGTGCCACCAGTGATCGGGACAGCCCACACACAGATACGCAGTATTTT
TRBJ2-7	TRBD2	NA	TRBV10-2	CASSESLVGRYEQYF	TGCGCCAGCAGTGAGTCCCTTGTCGGGAGGTACGAGCAGTACTTC
TRBJ2-5	NA	NA	TRBV3-1/TRBV3-2	CASSSQVGETQYF	TGTGCCAGCAGCTCCCAGGTGGGAGAGACCCAGTACTTC
TRBJ2-3	TRBD2	NA	TRBV7-9	CASSPRGGGSYTDTQYF	TGTGCCAGCAGCCCGCGCGGGGGGGGCTCCTACACAGATACGCAGTATTTT
TRBJ2-1	TRBD1	NA	TRBV7-9	CASSWGQYNEQFF	TGTGCCAGCAGCTGGGGACAGTACAATGAGCAGTTCTTC
TRBJ1-3	NA	NA	TRBV28	CATGGSGNTIYF	TGTGCCACCGGGGGCTCTGGAAACACCATATATTTT
TRBJ1-1	TRBD1	NA	TRBV20-1	CSAGGTVEAFF	TGCAGTGCTGGAGGGACAGTGGAAGCTTTCTTT
TRBJ2-5	TRBD2	NA	TRBV18	CASSPRLADQETQYF	TGTGCCAGCTCACCAAGACTAGCGGACCAAGAGACCCAGTACTTC
TRBJ1-2	NA	NA	TRBV14	CASSRSLYGYTF	TGTGCCAGCAGCCGATCACTTTATGGCTACACCTTC
TRBJ2-7	TRBD2	NA	TRBV5-1	CASSLGTLAGTSYEQYF	TGCGCCAGCAGCTTGGGGACCCTAGCGGGCACTTCCTACGAGCAGTACTTC
TRBJ1-1	NA	NA	TRBV6-5	CASARQVEAFF	TGTGCCAGCGCGAGACAGGTTGAAGCTTTCTTT
TRBJ1-5	NA	NA	TRBV29-1	CSVRIREGQPQHF	TGCAGCGTTCGGATCAGGGAGGGCCAGCCCCAGCATTTT
TRBJ1-5	TRBD1	NA	TRBV27	CASSPRDRANQPQHF	TGTGCCAGCAGTCCCCGGGACAGGGCAAATCAGCCCCAGCATTTT
TRBJ2-7	NA	once	TRBV4-1	CASSQHNIADEQYF	TGCGCCAGCAGCCAACATAATATAGCGGACGAGCAGTACTTC
TRBJ2-1	TRBD2	once	TRBV7-2	CASSFEGGLGNEQFF	TGTGCCAGCAGCTTCGAGGGAGGGCTAGGCAATGAGCAGTTCTTC
TRBJ2-1	TRBD2	NA	TRBV19	CASRLAGGSSYNEQFF	TGTGCCAGTAGACTAGCGGGAGGAAGCTCCTACAATGAGCAGTTCTTC
TRBJ2-6	NA	NA	TRBV15	CATSRDLASGANVLTF	TGTGCCACCAGCAGAGATCTAGCGTCTGGGGCCAACGTCCTGACTTTC
TRBJ2-7	NA	NA	TRBV2	CASGGDRWYKQYF	TGTGCCAGCGGGGGAGACAGGTGGTATAAGCAGTACTTC
TRBJ2-3	TRBD2	NA	TRBV7-9	CASSPSGRPDTQYF	TGTGCCAGCAGCCCTAGCGGGAGGCCAGATACGCAGTATTTT
TRBJ1-4	TRBD1	NA	TRBV3-1/TRBV3-2	CASSPLGQGYRRREKLFF	TGTGCCAGCAGCCCCCTCGGACAGGGATACAGGCGAAGGGAAAAACTGTTTTTT
TRBJ1-2	TRBD1	NA	TRBV27	CASSSPGTGRYGYTF	TGTGCCAGCAGTTCTCCCGGGACAGGGCGATATGGCTACACCTTC
TRBJ2-1	TRBD1	once	TRBV3-1/TRBV3-2	CASSNVRGQFSEQFF	TGTGCCAGCAGCAATGTCAGGGGGCAGTTTAGTGAGCAGTTCTTC
TRBJ2-1	TRBD2	NA	TRBV5-1	CASSLTSGSVNEQFF	TGCGCCAGCAGCTTGACTAGCGGGAGTGTAAATGAGCAGTTCTTC
TRBJ2-7	NA	NA	TRBV6-5	CASSFTPKSGSYEQYF	TGTGCCAGCAGTTTCACCCCGAAGAGCGGTTCCTACGAGCAGTACTTC
TRBJ2-7	NA	NA	TRBV6-2/TRBV6-3	CASSSWGGVTYEQYF	TGTGCCAGCAGCTCTTGGGGCGGGGTTACCTACGAGCAGTACTTC
TRBJ2-1	NA	NA	TRBV18	CASSPRTGGYNEQFF	TGTGCCAGCTCACCACGGACCGGGGGTTACAATGAGCAGTTCTTC
TRBJ2-3	TRBD2	NA	TRBV28	CASSLSATSGKKNTQYF	TGTGCCAGCAGTTTATCCGCGACTAGCGGGAAAAAGAATACGCAGTATTTT
TRBJ1-6	TRBD1	few	TRBV2	CASSEARAGGFGALHF	TGTGCCAGCAGTGAAGCGCGGGCAGGGGGGTTCGGGGCCCTCCACTTT
TRBJ2-1	TRBD1	NA	TRBV7-7	CASSLGQKFSYNEQFF	TGTGCCAGCAGCCTGGGACAGAAATTCTCCTACAATGAGCAGTTCTTC
TRBJ1-1	NA	NA	TRBV28	CATLGGTEAFF	TGTGCCACCCTCGGGGGGACTGAAGCTTTCTTT
TRBJ1-2	TRBD1	NA	TRBV5-1	CASSKGQGEGGYTF	TGCGCCAGCAGCAAAGGACAGGGAGAGGGTGGCTACACCTTC